The 18 T cell receptor beta chains listed next were all sequenced from one sample in a study of shared clonotypes between healthy human individuals. As defined, naive CD8 cells were CD45RO-negative and positively selected for CCR7, with terminally differentiated effector memory CD45RA+ cells excluded. TCRdb keeps only in-frame clones here, not all; method: immunoSEQ multiplex PCR. The table has around 1,900,000 clones, roughly 95% seen once. The sequencing sample was made of naive CD8+ T cells from PBMCs. Every receptor here comes from a man aged 18 to 29 in good health. Some clones in this sample may be carry-over from other donors' samples.

J is TRBJ2-7 and V is TRBV5-1; D possibly uses TRBD1 or TRBD2 (5 bases each). The CDR3 consists of 15 residues. Trimming took off 1 base at V and 6 bases at J, with 17 bases between the two ends. CDR1 is SGHRS, CDR2 YFSETQ, per germline. This CDR3 is CASSLSSGTPGEQYF. CDR3 sequence (DNA): TGCGCCAGCAGCTTGTCGTCCGGGACCCCCGGCGAGCAGTACTTC.

As DNA, the CDR3 is TGTGCCAGCAGTAACCTACTCCTCCCTAGGGACAATGAGCAGTTCTTC. Its translation is CASSNLLLPRDNEQFF. The genes are TRBV14 and TRBJ2-1, with D unclear. Per the germline V gene, CDR1 is SGHDN and CDR2 is FVKESK. V dropped 6 bases and J dropped 5 bases, with 20 bases sitting between them. The CDR3 sequence is 16 residues long. Full variable domain (rest looked up from reference TRBV14 and TRBJ2-1): EAGVTQFPSHSVIEKGQTVTLRCDPISGHDNLYWYRRVMGKEIKFLLHFVKESKQDESGMPNNRFLAERTGGTYSTLKVQPAELEDSGVYFCASSNLLLPRDNEQFFGPGTRLTVL.

V is TRBV7-9 and J is TRBJ2-1, with unresolved D. The CDR3 has 15 residues. Germline CDR1 reads SEHNR; CDR2 reads FQNEAQ (reference sequence). Trimming left V 5 bases short and J 8 bases short, with 19 bases between. This CDR3 is CASSPRTSTSYEQFF. The CDR3 DNA sequence: TGTGCCAGCAGCCCTCGGACGAGCACGTCCTATGAGCAGTTCTTC. The entire variable domain, with the rest obtained from reference TRBV7-9 and TRBJ2-1, is as follows: DTGVSQNPRHKITKRGQNVTFRCDPISEHNRLYWYRQTLGQGPEFLTYFQNEAQLEKSRLLSDRFSAERPKGSFSTLEIQRTEQGDSAMYLCASSPRTSTSYEQFFGPGTRLTVL.

This clone was counted a single time. The chain joins TRBV7-9 to TRBJ2-1; 8 nucleotides align to TRBD2. Germline loops: CDR1 SEHNR, CDR2 FQNEAQ (reference sequence). This CDR3 has 16 amino acids. The V segment lost 4 bases and the J segment 9 bases; nucleotides outside the gene matches: 14. Here the CDR3 reads CASSSPRSGSIGEQFF. DNA for the CDR3: TGTGCCAGCAGCTCCCCTCGGAGCGGGAGTATCGGTGAGCAGTTCTTC.

The V call is TRBV7-8, the J call TRBJ2-2; 11 positions match TRBD2. Germline V gives CDR1 SGHVS, CDR2 FQNEAQ. The CDR3 covers 17 residues. Losses at the gene ends were 3 bases for V and 8 bases for J; bases not matched to a gene: 11. CDR3 in amino acids: CASSLGLAVTEAGELFF. Here the CDR3 DNA reads TGTGCCAGCAGCTTGGGACTAGCGGTAACAGAGGCGGGGGAGCTGTTTTTT.

The rearrangement uses TRBV6-4 and TRBJ2-2; D is ambiguous. Germline V CDR1 and CDR2: MRHNA, SNTAGT. The CDR3 extends over 13 amino acids. The V and J ends lost 6 bases and 6 bases respectively, with 11 bases between them. In DNA form, the CDR3 reads TGTGCCAGCAGCCCGACCAACTCCGGGGAGCTGTTTTTT. It codes for CASSPTNSGELFF.

The chain couples TRBV28 to TRBJ1-1; D gene unclear. Germline loops: CDR1 MDHEN, CDR2 SYDVKM. Trimming shortened V by 8 bases and J by 5 bases, and 12 bases separated the two germline ends. The CDR3 covers 12 residues. The CDR3 here is CASCLKWTEAFF. DNA of the CDR3: TGTGCCAGCTGCCTGAAGTGGACTGAAGCTTTCTTT.

The chain uses TRBV29-1 and TRBJ2-1; possible D gene TRBD2, 6 bases. V was trimmed by 8 bases and J by 4 bases, leaving 12 bases between them. Germline V gene data show CDR1 as SQVTM and CDR2 as ANQGSEA. The CDR3 runs 12 residues. The CDR3 spells CSWEDRYNEQFF. The CDR3, as DNA: TGCAGCTGGGAGGACCGTTACAATGAGCAGTTCTTC.

The chain uses TRBV6-1 and TRBJ1-1, with 7 bases matching TRBD1. Losses at the gene ends were 6 bases for V and 4 bases for J; bases not matched to a gene: 8. Germline CDR1 is MNHNS and CDR2 is SASEGT. The length of the CDR3 is 14 residues. CDR3 region: CASRMTGMATEAFF. CDR3 nucleotide sequence: TGTGCCAGCAGGATGACAGGGATGGCCACTGAAGCTTTCTTT.

The rearrangement joins TRBV10-3 to TRBJ2-7; no reliable D call. The germline V and J ends were trimmed by 5 bases and 2 bases, with 13 bases remaining between them. This CDR3 contains 14 residues. From germline, CDR1 is ENHRY and CDR2 SYGVKD. As DNA, the CDR3 is TGTGCCATCAGTACCTCAACAGAAACCTACGAGCAGTACTTC. This translates into CAISTSTETYEQYF.

This rearrangement joins TRBV27 to TRBJ2-1; the D gene is possibly TRBD2 (5 bases). The germline gives CDR1 MNHEY, CDR2 SMNVEV (reference sequence). The ends were cut back, 3 bases at V and 7 bases at J, with 16 bases in the middle. The CDR3 runs 15 residues. CDR3 in amino acids: CASSFMEALGNEQFF. CDR3 nucleotide sequence: TGTGCCAGCAGTTTTATGGAGGCCCTAGGGAATGAGCAGTTCTTC.

J is TRBJ2-7 and V is TRBV11-2; 8 bases are shared with TRBD2. J gave up 4 bases and V 3 bases, and 8 bases lay outside the gene matches. Germline CDR1 is SGHAT and CDR2 is FQNNGV. The CDR3 covers 15 residues. DNA for the CDR3: TGTGCCAGCAGCTTTACTAGCGGAGGGGGTTACGAGCAGTACTTC. Protein sequence: CASSFTSGGGYEQYF. Together with reference TRBV11-2 and TRBJ2-7, the CDR3 gives the full variable domain: EAGVAQSPRYKIIEKRQSVAFWCNPISGHATLYWYQQILGQGPKLLIQFQNNGVVDDSQLPKDRFSAERLKGVDSTLKIQPAKLEDSAVYLCASSFTSGGGYEQYFGPGTRLTVT.

The chain carries TRBV7-8 and TRBJ2-1; 8 bases map to TRBD2. This CDR3 contains 14 residues. The germline V gene encodes CDR1 SGHVS and CDR2 FQNEAQ. J gave up 14 bases and V 3 bases, and 12 bases lay outside the gene matches. Here the CDR3 DNA reads TGTGCCAGCAGCTTGACGGGACTAGATAGAGTGAAGTTCTTC. Protein: CASSLTGLDRVKFF. Combining the CDR3 with reference TRBV7-8 and TRBJ2-1 gives the whole variable domain GAGVSQSPRYKVAKRGQDVALRCDPISGHVSLFWYQQALGQGPEFLTYFQNEAQLDKSGLPSDRFFAERPEGSVSTLKIQRTQQEDSAVYLCASSLTGLDRVKFFGPGTRLTVL.

The V call is TRBV28, the J call TRBJ1-1; D not resolved. Germline V gene data show CDR1 as MDHEN and CDR2 as SYDVKM. The ends were cut back, 3 bases at V and 0 bases at J, with 11 bases in the middle. This CDR3 region has 15 residues. CDR3 sequence (DNA): TGTGCCAGCAGTTTTGACGCAACACTGAACACTGAAGCTTTCTTT. This codes for CASSFDATLNTEAFF.

V gene TRBV27 combines with J gene TRBJ2-1; perhaps D is TRBD1 or TRBD2 (5 bases each). V was shortened by 2 bases and J by 4 bases, with 12 bases between the two germline ends. Germline assignment: CDR1 MNHEY and CDR2 SMNVEV (reference sequence). The CDR3 is 15 residues long. The CDR3 region has the DNA TGTGCCAGCAGTTTAGGGGACGGATCTTACAATGAGCAGTTCTTC. It specifies CASSLGDGSYNEQFF.

Regarding this clone: This specimen includes other DNA sequences encoding the same CDR3. The rearrangement uses TRBV28 and TRBJ2-1; 8 bases are a match to TRBD2. There are 12 residues in the CDR3. Germline V gene data show CDR1 as MDHEN and CDR2 as SYDVKM. V trimming: 6 bases; J trimming: 7 bases; junction bases outside the gene matches: 2. In DNA form, the CDR3 reads TGTGCCAGCAGGGGACTAGGGAATGAGCAGTTCTTC. Amino acids: CASRGLGNEQFF.

The CDR3 nucleotides read TGTGCCAGCAGCGTCTGGGACGGAAGCTCCTACGAGCAGTACTTC. Its protein product is CASSVWDGSSYEQYF. The V and J genes are TRBV11-2 and TRBJ2-7; possibly TRBD1 or TRBD2 for D (5 bases each). The V gene's germline CDR1 is SGHAT and CDR2 FQNNGV. This CDR3 has 15 amino acids. V gave up 5 bases and J gave up 0 bases, with 14 bases separating them.

This clone was seen just once. V is TRBV15 and J is TRBJ1-2; D not resolved. The V end lost 5 bases, the J end lost 4 bases, and 17 bases lay between the germline ends. CDR1 is LNHNV and CDR2 is YYDKDF in the germline V gene (reference sequence). CDR3 length: 15 amino acids. In DNA, the CDR3 is TGTGCCACCAGCCCTTCCCCGGCAAGCTTCTATGGCTACACCTTC. It translates to CATSPSPASFYGYTF. Supplemented by reference TRBV15 and TRBJ1-2, the full variable domain reads DAMVIQNPRYQVTQFGKPVTLSCSQTLNHNVMYWYQQKSSQAPKLLFHYYDKDFNNEADTPDNFQSRRPNTSFCFLDIRSPGLGDTAMYLCATSPSPASFYGYTFGSGTRLTVV.